This T cell receptor (beta chain) was sequenced during a study of T cells in Graves' hyperthyroidism and ophthalmopathy (dated 2019 in TCRdb). About the study as a whole: Peripheral blood samples were taken at initial diagnosis, before any treatment was given. To identify distinguishing TCR V-J signatures, a discovery cohort of roughly 100 patients was used, comprising some 45 with Graves' ophthalmopathy and 57 with stable Graves' hyperthyroidism. An independent validation cohort of around 19 hyperthyroidism patients and 17 patients who later progressed to ophthalmopathy tested prospective prediction of ophthalmopathy. For training and testing, the 100 or so patients in the discovery cohort were randomly divided in a 7:3 ratio. In six Graves' hyperthyroidism patients, the study also compared T-cell repertoires from thyroid tissue with T-cell repertoires from blood. Once sampling was done, hyperthyroidism patients were given methimazole at a starting dose of 30 mg daily, whereas ophthalmopathy patients were given high-dose intravenous methylprednisolone. TCR Vbeta CDR3 sequencing of roughly 140 peripheral blood samples (approximately 44 ophthalmopathy, 70 to 85 hyperthyroidism and approximately 17 progressor patients) is reported in the paper. Overall study outcomes, separate from this receptor: In validation, progression to ophthalmopathy was predicted by the model with more than 65% sensitivity and around 76% specificity, a median of about 6.4 months before onset. Blood samples also contained most of the expanded thyroid clonotypes (frequency above 0.001), which suggests that blood repertoires may reflect thyroid immune responses. A 13 V-J signature model separated ophthalmopathy from stable hyperthyroidism, with around 91% sensitivity and about 81% specificity in cross-validation and 80%/75% in testing. Sample size was not statistically predetermined, and investigators were not blinded to group allocation.

Many counts were recorded for this clonotype. No antigen is known for it. Base qualities were left out, and no much larger clone turns up one base away. TCR beta CDR3 regions were amplified from RNA transcripts. The first round of RT-PCR for the TCR CDR3 was performed with the HTBI primer set and the Qiagen OneStep RT-PCR kit. Libraries were constructed in a second round of multiplex PCR, after which size selection and purification were carried out. The libraries were sequenced on an Illumina HiSeq2000 using paired-end 100 bp reads. The paper's data handling went like this. SOAPnuke was used to process the raw data, removing reads that contained adapters or uncalled bases, had a mean Phred below 15, or lacked an exact match to the constant primer or identifier. High-quality paired reads were merged with COPE v1.2.5, and unique nucleotide sequences were defined as clonotypes. MiTCR v1.1 was used to align the clonotypes against IMGT TRBV, TRBD and TRBJ reference segments. Only V-J combinations with frequency above 0.0001, covering approximately 99% of repertoires, were analysed. The TCS score was defined as the ratio of F50 (clonal expansion) to E x V (chaos), calculated using BLOSUM62-based TCRdist between CDR3 peptides within each V-J. Welch's t-statistics and random forest reduced around 550 V-J features to under 15, which were used in a naive Bayes classifier (R e1071). The Morisita-Horn index was used to measure how similar the thyroid and blood repertoires were. Clones were called with MiXCR by TCRdb after fastp trimmed the public reads at Q25, and only in-frame beta chains were retained. Rows are combined by CDR3 protein, so each entry shows the most common genes and DNA. The V and J calls follow TCRdb's processing rather than the paper's. Counted in this sample were roughly 800,000 distinct CDR3 sequences; over 35% of them appeared once. The top ten hold about 8.9% of the sample.

Stable Graves' hyperthyroidism was defined as the absence of progression to ophthalmopathy over 18 months of follow-up. Hyperthyroidism patients were newly diagnosed, with disease duration under 2 months, and aged 18 to 65 years. Any patient with an uncontrolled infection, another autoimmune disease, pregnancy or lactation was excluded. Clinical symptoms, serum thyroxine and TRAb, thyroid ultrasound, and orbital computed tomography formed the basis for the diagnoses. PBMCs were isolated from 8 to 10 ml of fresh peripheral blood by Ficoll-Paque density gradient centrifugation. Trizol reagent was used to extract total RNA, and RNA quality was then checked on an Agilent 2100 Bioanalyzer. Sample: blood. The sequence was obtained from a young man with Graves' hyperthyroidism.

The CDR3 protein is CASRPDTSYGYTF. The DNA sequence follows: TGTGCCAGCAGGCCAGACACGTCTTATGGCTACACCTTC. The chain is assembled from TRBV2 and TRBJ1-2, with no reliable assignment of the D segment. CDR1 SNHLY and CDR2 FYNNEI were looked up in the germline V gene. The CDR3, from cysteine to phenylalanine, totals 13 residues. Just CDR3 DNA is preserved here, 39 bases in frame from base 1. The V end loses 6 bases and the J end loses 5 bases, and a stretch of 13 bases separates them.